The 5 T cell receptor beta chains below were found in one sample sequenced in a study of cytomegalovirus exposure and HLA in healthy donors (dated by TCRdb to the late 2010s). The library was made by the immunoSEQ multiplex PCR assay. The multiplex PCR relied on a mix of 60 forward primers for TCR Vbeta segments and 13 reverse primers for TCR Jbeta segments. The clones in this table, taken by TCRdb from immuneACCESS, are in-frame only. Not every clone is retained; where verified, under half of the shortfall comes from an unresolved V gene, and the cause of the rest is unknown. The sample table holds some 160,000 clones, of which roughly 65% were seen once. The ten largest clonotypes hold less than 5% of the sample. Sequencing was done on a sample of PBMCs. The source is a man in his sixties in good health and CMV-seronegative.

The rearrangement joins TRBV7-2 to TRBJ2-2; D possibly corresponds to TRBD1 (5 bases). Germline assignment: CDR1 SGHTA and CDR2 FQGNSA. CDR3 length: 17 residues. The V and J ends lost 1 base and 7 bases respectively, with 19 bases between them. This CDR3 reads CASSLEYGAGKVGELFF. For the CDR3, the DNA is TGTGCCAGCAGCTTAGAGTATGGGGCAGGGAAAGTCGGGGAGCTGTTTTTT.

The chain carries TRBV27 and TRBJ2-1, with D possibly matching TRBD1 (6 bases). The germline gives CDR1 MNHEY, CDR2 SMNVEV (reference sequence). The V gene lost 7 bases and the J gene lost 2 bases, with 12 bases spanning the gap. The CDR3 is made up of 14 amino acids. The CDR3 region is CASTRTETYNEQFF. For the CDR3, the DNA is TGTGCCAGCACCAGGACAGAGACCTACAATGAGCAGTTCTTC.

This rearrangement joins TRBV6-1 to TRBJ2-3; 7 positions agree with TRBD2. CDR3 length: 15 residues. Germline CDR1 is MNHNS and CDR2 is SASEGT. J was trimmed by 0 bases and V by 1 base; bases with no gene match: 1. The CDR3 loop is CASSEDSGSTDTQYF. As DNA, the CDR3 is TGTGCCAGCAGTGAAGATAGCGGGAGCACAGATACGCAGTATTTT.

V is TRBV7-9 and J is TRBJ2-2, with TRBD1 matching over 7 bases. Trimming took 3 bases from V and 5 from J; bases not matched to a gene: 6. This CDR3 has 15 residues. CDR1 and CDR2 from the germline V gene are SEHNR and FQNEAQ (reference sequence). The CDR3 protein is CASSFDTGETGELFF. For the CDR3, the DNA is TGTGCCAGCAGCTTTGATACAGGGGAAACCGGGGAGCTGTTTTTT.

The V call is TRBV28, the J call TRBJ1-1, with D perhaps matching TRBD1 (6 bases). V lost 8 bases to trimming and J lost 4 bases, with 14 bases between them. Germline CDR1 reads MDHEN; CDR2 reads SYDVKM. This CDR3 spans 13 amino acids. CDR3 nucleotides: TGTGCCAGCGGGGGGGCGAGTCGCACTGAAGCTTTCTTT. It specifies CASGGASRTEAFF.